This TCR beta chain comes out of a study of blood T cell repertoires in COVID-19 (dated by TCRdb to 2018 to 2020). As for the study more broadly: Collaborator samples came from the United States, Italy and Spain and covered acute and convalescent phases of COVID-19. The repertoires were made available in a free public database intended to serve as a resource for research on the immune response to SARS-CoV-2. Subjects who had been exposed to COVID-19, were actively infected with it, or had recovered from it provided the deeply sampled blood TCRbeta repertoires that made up the dataset. Where available, HLA class I and class II types were taken from metadata supplied by the sample provider and were not determined by assay-based typing. The sample metadata nearly always contained a de-identified subject ID, COVID-19 status, age in years and sex. Samples were obtained from the ongoing ImmuneRACE study (first 160 participants) and from 950 to 1,500 subjects provided by 6 global collaborators. The prospective study material was composed of cDNA or gDNA derived from T cells, B-cell-depleted T cells, or PBMCs.

As for this clone: What this receptor recognizes is not known. No per-base quality is available; no much larger clone lies one base away.

The collaborating institutions used their own protocols to collect whole blood in K2EDTA tubes. For TCRbeta analysis, collaborators shipped samples as frozen whole blood, isolated PBMCs, or DNA extracted from either of those sample types. TCRbeta CDR3 regions were amplified from genomic DNA by means of the immunoSEQ Assay, a bias-controlled multiplex PCR. The published analysis was carried out like this. Within the assay, amplification of reference gene primers was used to estimate how many nucleated cells each sample contained. Sequence reads were collapsed and filtered to measure the absolute abundance of every unique TCRbeta CDR3 rearrangement. For each sample, productive Simpson clonality was calculated as the square root of Simpson's diversity index across productive rearrangements. In TCRdb, the immuneACCESS table is reduced to in-frame sequences with V and J assigned. These tables do not hold every clone; where another copy was compared, an unresolved V gene accounts for under half, and the others remain unexplained. V and J calls and clone size are copied from that table; D and trimming were computed from the DNA. This sample lists 200,000 to 300,000 clones; around 88% were detected once. The top ten constitute over 1.5% of the sample.

Reading from cysteine to phenylalanine, the CDR3 counts 12 amino acids. Only the CDR3 DNA stays, 36 bases, in frame from base 1. The V and J ends are trimmed by 1 base and 11 bases, leaving 11 bases between them. Via the germline V gene (reference sequence), CDR1 is LGHDT and CDR2 YNNKEL. The paper as a whole reports these results and caveats: How much clinical and demographic metadata was included differed by source and by participant, and the metadata was provided uncurated.

What was sequenced was peripheral blood. The rearrangement combines TRBV3-1 (or the pseudogene TRBV3-2) with TRBJ1-1; 5 matching bases give a weak D call of TRBD1. The sequence came from a man in his thirties or forties with active or convalescent COVID-19. The DNA sequence is TGTGCCAGCAGCCAAGCAGGGCTGGTCGCTTTCTTT. Translated, it gives CASSQAGLVAFF.